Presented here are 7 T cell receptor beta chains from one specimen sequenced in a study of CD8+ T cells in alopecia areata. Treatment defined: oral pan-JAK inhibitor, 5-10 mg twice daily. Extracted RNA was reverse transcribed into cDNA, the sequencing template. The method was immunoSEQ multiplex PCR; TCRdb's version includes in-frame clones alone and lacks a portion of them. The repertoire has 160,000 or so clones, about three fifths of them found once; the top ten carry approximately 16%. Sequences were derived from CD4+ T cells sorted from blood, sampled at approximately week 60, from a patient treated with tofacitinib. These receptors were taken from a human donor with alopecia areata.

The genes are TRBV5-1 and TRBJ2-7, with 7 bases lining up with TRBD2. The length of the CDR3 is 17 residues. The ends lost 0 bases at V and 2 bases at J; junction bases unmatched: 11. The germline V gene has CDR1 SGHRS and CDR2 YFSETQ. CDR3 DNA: TGCGCCAGCAGCTTGGAATTAGCGGGTGCTGGGGCCTACGAGCAGTACTTC. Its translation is CASSLELAGAGAYEQYF.

The CDR3 loop reads CAWSGTASNQPQHF. The CDR3 DNA is TGTGCCTGGAGTGGGACAGCCAGCAATCAGCCCCAGCATTTT. The chain recombines TRBV30 with TRBJ1-5, with D possibly TRBD1 on 6 matching bases. Germline-derived CDR1 and CDR2 are GTSNPN and SVGIG (reference sequence). The length of the CDR3 is 14 residues. Trimming took off 1 base at V and 1 base at J, with 8 bases between the two ends.

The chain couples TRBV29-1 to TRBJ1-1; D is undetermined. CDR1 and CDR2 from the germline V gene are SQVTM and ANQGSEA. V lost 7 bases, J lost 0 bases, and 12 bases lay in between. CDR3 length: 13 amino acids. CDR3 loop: CSGTQSLNTEAFF. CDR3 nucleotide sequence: TGCAGCGGGACCCAGTCCCTGAACACTGAAGCTTTCTTT.

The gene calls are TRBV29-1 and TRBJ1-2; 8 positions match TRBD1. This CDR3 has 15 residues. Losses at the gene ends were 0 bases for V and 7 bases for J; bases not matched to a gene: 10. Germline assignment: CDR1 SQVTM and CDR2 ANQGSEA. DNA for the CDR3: TGCAGCGTTGAAGATCCTGACAGGGGAGGTCGTGGCTACACCTTC. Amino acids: CSVEDPDRGGRGYTF.

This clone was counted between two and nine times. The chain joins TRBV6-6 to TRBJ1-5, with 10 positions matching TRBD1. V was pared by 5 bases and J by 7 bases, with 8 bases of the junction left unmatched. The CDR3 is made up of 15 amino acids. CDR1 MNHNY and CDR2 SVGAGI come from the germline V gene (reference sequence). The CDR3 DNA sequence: TGTGCCAGCAGTGTGACAGGGGGCGCGGTGCAGCCCCAGCATTTT. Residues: CASSVTGGAVQPQHF.

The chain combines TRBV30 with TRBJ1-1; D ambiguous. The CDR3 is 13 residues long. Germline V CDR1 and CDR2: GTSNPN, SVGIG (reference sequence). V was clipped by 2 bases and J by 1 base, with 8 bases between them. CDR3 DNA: TGTGCCTGGAGTTTGGCAGGGAACACTGAAGCTTTCTTT. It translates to CAWSLAGNTEAFF.

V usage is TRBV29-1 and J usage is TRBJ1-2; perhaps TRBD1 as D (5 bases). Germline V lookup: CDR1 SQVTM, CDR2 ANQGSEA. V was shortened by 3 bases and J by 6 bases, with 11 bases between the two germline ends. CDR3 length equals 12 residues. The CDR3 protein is CSVEGRADGYTF. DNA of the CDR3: TGCAGCGTTGAGGGCAGGGCGGATGGCTACACCTTC. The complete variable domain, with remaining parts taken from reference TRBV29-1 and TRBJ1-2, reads SAVISQKPSRDICQRGTSLTIQCQVDSQVTMMFWYRQQPGQSLTLIATANQGSEATYESGFVIDKFPISRPNLTFSTLTVSNMSPEDSSIYLCSVEGRADGYTFGSGTRLTVV.